Included here is one T cell receptor (beta chain) sequence, with context. Its specificity is not known. The data originate from a study of persistence of HIV-infected CD4 T cells. Study at large: Anti-CD3/anti-CD28 stimulation activated a higher proportion of cells than antigen stimulation, with lower memory fraction. Notes on the study in general: Antigen-responding cells were enriched for degenerate expanded CDR3beta sequences.

Cells were stimulated nonspecifically with anti-CD3/anti-CD28 magnetic beads. Sorting selected CD4+ T cells upregulating both CD40 ligand and CD69. For at least 4 years, plasma HIV-1 RNA was undetectable (<50 copies/mL). This was the immunoSEQ version 4 assay in survey mode. Each sample used up to 1 ug genomic DNA diluted to around 10 ng/uL. TCRdb's table, derived via immunoSEQ multiplex PCR, lists solely in-frame clones and lacks some. The table shows 35,000 to 40,000 clones, with around 90% occurring only once. Trimming removed 0 bases at V and 0 bases at J, with 15 bases between. In germline, CDR1 is MGHRA, CDR2 YSYEKL. This CDR3 has 19 amino acids.

This sequence joins TRBV4-1 and TRBJ2-6, with D possibly being TRBD1 or TRBD2 (5 bases each). The sample was CD4+ T cells sorted from PBMCs after approximately 19-hour stimulation, taken from a patient who received antiretroviral therapy. The TCR comes from an adult man with HIV who was CMV-seropositive. CDR3 residues: CASSQDRDGVNSGANVLTF. For the CDR3, the DNA is TGCGCCAGCAGCCAAGATCGGGACGGAGTCAACTCTGGGGCCAACGTCCTGACTTTC.